Listed here is a single T cell receptor (beta chain). Its antigen is unidentified. V gave up 6 bases and J gave up 6 bases, with 12 bases separating them. Per the germline V gene, CDR1 is GTSNPN and CDR2 is SVGIG (reference sequence). This CDR3 contains 13 residues. The PCR contained 60 Vbeta and 13 Jbeta primers. Some clones are missing from TCRdb's copy, which holds only in-frame ones; the method was immunoSEQ multiplex PCR. The table has under 100,000 clones, under 80% seen once. This specimen comes from a study of cytomegalovirus exposure and HLA in healthy donors. Study observations and caveats: The dataset shows that most TCR sequences were rare, while some public TCRs occurred in many donors.

This chain links TRBV30 with TRBJ1-6, with D tentatively TRBD1 (5 bases). The sample comprised PBMCs. This clonotype was sampled from a human donor in good health. CDR3 nucleotides: TGTGCCTGTAACCAGGGAATTAATTCACCCCTCCACTTT. As protein: CACNQGINSPLHF.